The 27 T cell receptor beta chains given below trace back to one sample, sequenced in a study of cytomegalovirus exposure and HLA in healthy donors. The PCR employed 60 Vbeta primers together with 13 Jbeta primers. Some clones are missing from TCRdb's copy, which holds only in-frame ones; the method was immunoSEQ multiplex PCR. The data contain about 160,000 clones, 81% of them singletons. The specimen was PBMCs. Source of these receptors: a man over 45 in good health and CMV-seropositive.

The sample holds a few counts of this clone. This sequence joins TRBV29-1 and TRBJ2-1; 7 positions agree with TRBD2. V was pared by 6 bases and J by 0 bases, with 8 bases of the junction left unmatched. There are 15 residues in the CDR3. Germline CDR1 SQVTM, CDR2 ANQGSEA. DNA of the CDR3: TGCAGCGTCGAAAAGGGACTATCCTCCTACAATGAGCAGTTCTTC. Translation: CSVEKGLSSYNEQFF.

The chain's CDR3 is CARSSQPPLAADYEQYF. The CDR3 region has the DNA TGTGCCAGAAGCTCTCAACCACCACTAGCGGCGGACTACGAGCAGTACTTC. The rearrangement links TRBV5-3 to TRBJ2-7, with TRBD2 matching 8 bases. TRBV5-3 is annotated as an ORF whose role is uncertain. This CDR3 has 17 residues. V lost 3 bases, J lost 3 bases, and 14 bases stayed unmatched.

The V call is TRBV19, the J call TRBJ2-2; 9 bases align to TRBD2. Germline values: CDR1 LNHDA, CDR2 SQIVND (reference sequence). The CDR3 consists of 14 residues. The V gene end was trimmed by 6 bases and the J gene end by 6 bases; junction bases not matched to a gene: 5. The CDR3 sequence: CASRKRGDAGELFF. The CDR3 nucleotides read TGTGCCAGTAGGAAGCGGGGGGATGCCGGGGAGCTGTTTTTT.

The chain carries TRBV9 and TRBJ2-1, with D hard to call. Germline V gene lookup returns CDR1 SGDLS and CDR2 YYNGEE. The CDR3 covers 14 residues. The V and J ends lost 1 base and 6 bases respectively, with 11 bases between them. The CDR3 coding sequence is TGTGCCAGCAGCGTACCCGGCTCGGGCAATGAGCAGTTCTTC. It translates to CASSVPGSGNEQFF.

The V call is TRBV5-4, the J call TRBJ2-5, with D perhaps TRBD1 (5 bases). The CDR3 length is 13 residues. The ends were cut back, 0 bases at V and 5 bases at J, with 8 bases in the middle. Looked up from germline, CDR1 is SGHNT and CDR2 is YYREEE (reference sequence). The CDR3 sequence: CASSLAGWETQYF. The DNA of the CDR3 is TGTGCCAGCAGCTTGGCAGGGTGGGAGACCCAGTACTTC.

CDR3 sequence: CASSPPGTSGTSGTQYF. DNA of the CDR3: TGTGCCAGCTCACCTCCGGGGACTAGCGGGACCTCGGGTACGCAGTATTTT. V and J are TRBV18 and TRBJ2-3, with 13 bases identical to TRBD2. The CDR3 loop spans 17 amino acids. CDR1 and CDR2 from the germline V gene are KGHSH and LQKENI. Trimming at V came to 3 bases and at J to 8 bases, leaving 11 bases not matched to a gene.

The chain employs TRBV5-1 and TRBJ1-1, with D unresolved. Germline V CDR1 and CDR2: SGHRS, YFSETQ. The CDR3 is 15 amino acids. V gave up 5 bases and J gave up 0 bases, with 14 bases separating them. The CDR3 DNA follows: TGCGCCAGCAGGAACTATGGCGGGTTGAACACTGAAGCTTTCTTT. It encodes CASRNYGGLNTEAFF.

This clone was counted once. CDR3 region: CASSVDGGVNQPQHF. DNA of the CDR3: TGTGCCAGCAGCGTAGATGGGGGGGTCAATCAGCCCCAGCATTTT. This chain joins TRBV9 and TRBJ1-5; D is possibly TRBD1 (5 bases). The V and J ends lost 0 bases and 3 bases respectively, with 10 bases between them. The CDR3 totals 15 residues. Germline V gene sequence: CDR1 SGDLS, CDR2 YYNGEE. Supplemented by reference TRBV9 and TRBJ1-5, the full variable domain reads DSGVTQTPKHLITATGQRVTLRCSPRSGDLSVYWYQQSLDQGLQFLIQYYNGEERAKGNILERFSAQQFPDLHSELNLSSLELGDSALYFCASSVDGGVNQPQHFGDGTRLSIL.

J is TRBJ1-1 and V is TRBV28; possibly TRBD1 for D (5 bases). The CDR3 covers 13 residues. V was cut by 3 bases and J by 11 bases, with 16 bases left in between. The germline V gene encodes CDR1 MDHEN and CDR2 SYDVKM. The CDR3 DNA is TGTGCCAGCAGTTTCTCTGGACGGGGGACTGCTTTCTTT. Translating gives CASSFSGRGTAFF.

The V and J genes are TRBV5-8 and TRBJ1-1, with D unresolved. In germline, CDR1 is SGHTS, CDR2 YDEGEE. This CDR3 has 13 amino acids. V was clipped by 4 bases and J by 8 bases, with 15 bases between them. CDR3 sequence: CASSPQSWREAFF. The CDR3 DNA reads TGTGCCAGCAGCCCGCAAAGTTGGAGAGAAGCTTTCTTT.

The chain recombines TRBV2 with TRBJ2-3, with TRBD2 identical over 12 bases. Germline values: CDR1 SNHLY, CDR2 FYNNEI. J gave up 4 bases and V 6 bases, and 5 bases lay outside the gene matches. The CDR3 has 15 residues. Here the CDR3 DNA reads TGTGCCAGCAGGAGGACTAGCGGGATAGCAGATACGCAGTATTTT. Protein: CASRRTSGIADTQYF. The variable domain in full, with the rest retrieved from reference TRBV2 and TRBJ2-3, is EPEVTQTPSHQVTQMGQEVILRCVPISNHLYFYWYRQILGQKVEFLVSFYNNEISEKSEIFDDQFSVERPDGSNFTLKIRSTKLEDSAMYFCASRRTSGIADTQYFGPGTRLTVL.

The rearrangement links TRBV25-1 to TRBJ1-2, with 7 bases identical to TRBD1. Germline trimming cut 4 bases from V and 4 bases from J; bases unmatched to any gene: 3. The germline V gene encodes CDR1 MGHDK and CDR2 SYGVNS. CDR3 length: 13 residues. This chain's CDR3 is CASSGGTAYGYTF. DNA of the CDR3: TGTGCCAGCAGTGGTGGGACAGCCTATGGCTACACCTTC.

This sequence joins TRBV5-1 and TRBJ1-6, with a weak D call TRBD1 (6 bases). The germline V gene encodes CDR1 SGHRS and CDR2 YFSETQ. The CDR3 covers 14 residues. V lost 4 bases to trimming and J lost 9 bases, with 14 bases between them. CDR3 bases: TGCGCCAGCAGCCAACAGGGTGCCGGTTCACCCCTCCACTTT. Encoded protein: CASSQQGAGSPLHF.

The rearrangement uses TRBV11-3 and TRBJ2-7, with TRBD2 identical over 7 bases. Trimming cost V 1 base and J 4 bases; bases outside gene matches: 4. The CDR3 sequence is 14 residues long. Germline values: CDR1 SGHNT, CDR2 YENEEA. DNA of the CDR3: TGTGCCAGCAGCTTAGGGCAAGCGGGGTACGAGCAGTACTTC. It translates to CASSLGQAGYEQYF.

V usage is TRBV13 and J usage is TRBJ2-1; D is possibly TRBD2 (6 bases). The CDR3 spans 15 residues. V was cut by 3 bases and J by 4 bases, with 13 bases left in between. CDR1 PRHDT and CDR2 FYEKMQ come from the germline V gene (reference sequence). The CDR3 nucleotides read TGTGCCAGCAGCTTCGAGGAGGGGCGATACAATGAGCAGTTCTTC. Protein sequence: CASSFEEGRYNEQFF.

CDR3 sequence reads: CAISSAGTSGRGAYNEQFF. The CDR3 nucleotides read TGTGCCATCAGTTCCGCCGGGACTAGCGGGAGAGGGGCCTACAATGAGCAGTTCTTC. J is TRBJ2-1 and V is TRBV10-3; 14 positions match TRBD2. Germline V gene lookup returns CDR1 ENHRY and CDR2 SYGVKD. Trimming took 5 bases from V and 2 from J; bases not matched to a gene: 11. This CDR3 is built from 19 residues.

This clone was counted only a few times. The J gene is TRBJ2-7, the V gene TRBV11-2; 9 positions agree with TRBD1. V shed 6 bases and J 7 bases; nucleotides not matched to a gene: 13. CDR1 is SGHAT and CDR2 is FQNNGV in the germline V gene. The CDR3 loop spans 15 amino acids. CDR3 in DNA: TGTGCCAGCAGACTAAGACAGGGGGAGGGAGGTGAGCAGTACTTC. This translates into CASRLRQGEGGEQYF.

This clone occurred a few times. The gene calls are TRBV5-4 and TRBJ2-5, with 7 bases fitting TRBD1. V shed 5 bases and J 5 bases; nucleotides not matched to a gene: 6. Germline loops: CDR1 SGHNT, CDR2 YYREEE (reference sequence). The length of the CDR3 is 13 residues. The CDR3 loop is CASRRGPGETQYF. The DNA for the CDR3 is TGTGCCAGCAGGAGGGGGCCTGGGGAGACCCAGTACTTC.

This clone has just a few counts. The chain has TRBV7-8 and TRBJ1-1; the D gene is possibly TRBD1 (6 bases). V was clipped by 3 bases and J by 6 bases, with 17 bases between them. CDR3 size: 15 residues. CDR1 is SGHVS, CDR2 FQNEAQ, per germline. The CDR3, as DNA: TGTGCCAGCAGCTTGGGGGCTTGGGTCTCCTCTGAAGCTTTCTTT. Translating gives CASSLGAWVSSEAFF.

The rearrangement uses TRBV7-2 and TRBJ2-5, with a weak D call TRBD1 (7 bases). The V end was cut by 3 bases, the J end by 7 bases, with 15 bases between. The CDR3 totals 14 residues. Germline lookup yields CDR1 SGHTA and CDR2 FQGNSA. CDR3: CASSFTGVGGTQYF. CDR3 nucleotides: TGTGCCAGCAGCTTTACAGGGGTCGGGGGGACCCAGTACTTC.

The chain combines TRBV30 with TRBJ2-7; 11 bases line up with TRBD2. CDR3 length: 16 amino acids. V lost 4 bases and J lost 3; bases outside the gene matches: 11. The germline CDR1 and CDR2 sequences are GTSNPN and SVGIG (reference sequence). The CDR3 nucleotides read TGTGCCTGGACGAGGACTAGCGGGCGTTTGCGCTACGAGCAGTACTTC. The encoded protein is CAWTRTSGRLRYEQYF.

The chain links TRBV6-5 to TRBJ1-2, with TRBD1 as a possible D gene (6 bases). From germline, CDR1 is MNHEY and CDR2 SVGAGI. V was clipped by 0 bases and J by 8 bases, with 16 bases between them. This CDR3 is 15 amino acids long. CDR3 region: CASSYSADRPGGYTF. The CDR3 nucleotides read TGTGCCAGCAGTTACTCTGCCGACAGGCCGGGGGGCTACACCTTC.

The chain combines TRBV11-2 with TRBJ2-1, with 9 positions matching TRBD2. The V gene end was trimmed by 4 bases and the J gene end by 6 bases; junction bases not matched to a gene: 4. This CDR3 is 14 amino acids long. CDR1 is SGHAT and CDR2 is FQNNGV in the germline V gene. CDR3 sequence: CASSSRLAVNEQFF. The CDR3 nucleotides read TGTGCCAGCAGCTCCCGACTAGCGGTCAATGAGCAGTTCTTC.

The chain is built from TRBV18 and TRBJ2-1; 7 nucleotides agree with TRBD1. V lost 6 bases and J lost 0; bases outside the gene matches: 14. Germline V gene lookup returns CDR1 KGHSH and CDR2 LQKENI. The CDR3 is made up of 18 amino acids. The CDR3 DNA reads TGTGCCAGCTCGCAGATCAGTACAGGGGCAAGCTCCTACAATGAGCAGTTCTTC. Translation: CASSQISTGASSYNEQFF.

The chain links TRBV9 to TRBJ1-2; D gene ambiguous. Looked up from germline, CDR1 is SGDLS and CDR2 is YYNGEE. The CDR3 sequence is 13 residues long. Trimming removed 3 bases at V and 6 bases at J, with 12 bases between. CDR3 DNA sequence: TGTGCCAGCAGCGCGGAGCAATTGGATGGCTACACCTTC. Translation gives CASSAEQLDGYTF.

The chain combines TRBV2 with TRBJ2-3; a possible D gene is TRBD1 (5 bases). V shed 8 bases and J shed 4 bases, with 10 bases lying between them. The CDR3 is 12 residues long. Per germline, CDR1 SNHLY and CDR2 FYNNEI. CDR3 sequence: CASLTDSDTQYF. CDR3 coding DNA: TGTGCCAGCCTGACAGATTCAGATACGCAGTATTTT.

The V and J genes are TRBV5-1 and TRBJ2-2, with 8 bases identical to TRBD1. CDR1 is SGHRS, CDR2 YFSETQ, per germline. V lost 4 bases to trimming and J lost 8 bases; unmatched junction nucleotides: 13. The CDR3 consists of 16 residues. The CDR3 nucleotides read TGCGCCAGCAGCGTCCCCGGGACAGGAACGGGTGGGGAGCTGTTTTTT. Translating it yields CASSVPGTGTGGELFF. The whole variable domain, remainder taken from reference TRBV5-1 and TRBJ2-2, is KAGVTQTPRYLIKTRGQQVTLSCSPISGHRSVSWYQQTPGQGLQFLFEYFSETQRNKGNFPGRFSGRQFSNSRSEMNVSTLELGDSALYLCASSVPGTGTGGELFFGEGSRLTVL.